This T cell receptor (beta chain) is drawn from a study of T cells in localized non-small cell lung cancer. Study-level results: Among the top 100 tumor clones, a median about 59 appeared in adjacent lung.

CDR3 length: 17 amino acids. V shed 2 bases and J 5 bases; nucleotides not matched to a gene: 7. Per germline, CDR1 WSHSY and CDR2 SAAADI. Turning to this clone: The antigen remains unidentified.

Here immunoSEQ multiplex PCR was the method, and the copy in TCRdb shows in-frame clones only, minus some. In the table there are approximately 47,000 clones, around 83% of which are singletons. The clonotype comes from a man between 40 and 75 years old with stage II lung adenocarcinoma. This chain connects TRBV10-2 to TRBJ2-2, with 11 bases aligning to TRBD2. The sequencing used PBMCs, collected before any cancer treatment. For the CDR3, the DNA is TGCGCCAGCAGTGAGCTGTCGGCTAGCGGGGGGACCGGGGAGCTGTTTTTT. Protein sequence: CASSELSASGGTGELFF.